These 9 T cell receptor beta chains share one sample of origin, sequenced in a study of STAT3 mutations in large granular lymphocyte leukemia. Sequencing was performed with immunoSEQ multiplex PCR; in TCRdb, only in-frame clones are kept and a portion is missing. The sample yields 30,000 to 45,000 clones, 70% to 90% seen once. The antigens these receptors bind are not known. Study outcomes and limitations: Every T-cell large granular lymphocyte leukemia patient had at least one immunodominant TCR beta clonotype.

Sequencing was carried out using PBMCs. These receptors all come from a human donor with T large granular lymphocyte leukemia. Some clones in this sample may be carry-over from other donors' samples.

The chain is built from TRBV27 and TRBJ2-1, with 14 bases fitting TRBD2. CDR1 and CDR2 (germline): MNHEY, SMNVEV (reference sequence). The CDR3 spans 19 residues. Trimming removed 7 bases from V and 2 bases from J; junction bases left unmatched: 13. CDR3 in DNA: TGTGCCAGCACCAAATTGGGGACTAGCGGGGGTCTTACCTACAATGAGCAGTTCTTC. This codes for CASTKLGTSGGLTYNEQFF.

The CDR3 is CASSITSGGPLQETQYF. In DNA form, the CDR3 reads TGTGCCAGTAGTATAACTAGCGGGGGCCCGTTACAAGAGACCCAGTACTTC. This sequence joins TRBV19 and TRBJ2-5, with 11 positions matching TRBD2. The trim removed 2 bases at V and 2 bases at J, leaving 7 bases unmatched. The CDR3 has 17 residues. Germline CDR1 LNHDA, CDR2 SQIVND (reference sequence).

The chain joins TRBV5-1 to TRBJ2-2, with TRBD2 identical over 15 bases. The CDR3 length is 17 residues. V lost 4 bases, J lost 5 bases, and 6 bases stayed unmatched. Germline CDR1 is SGHRS and CDR2 is YFSETQ. DNA for the CDR3: TGCGCCAGCAGCGCCGGACTAGCGGGGGGGCGGACCGGGGAGCTGTTTTTT. Translating it yields CASSAGLAGGRTGELFF.

The chain recombines TRBV5-1 with TRBJ1-1; no definite D call. Trimming removed 1 base at V and 3 bases at J, with 7 bases between. This CDR3 comprises 13 residues. Germline V gives CDR1 SGHRS, CDR2 YFSETQ. DNA of the CDR3: TGCGCCAGCAGCTTGACCGCTTACACTGAAGCTTTCTTT. Protein: CASSLTAYTEAFF.

This chain connects TRBV7-9 to TRBJ2-1; D remains unclear. Trimming shortened V by 3 bases and J by 2 bases, and 8 bases separated the two germline ends. CDR3 size: 14 residues. Germline CDR1 reads SEHNR; CDR2 reads FQNEAQ (reference sequence). CDR3 sequence: CASSFQLPYNEQFF. Here the CDR3 DNA reads TGTGCCAGCAGCTTCCAACTCCCCTACAATGAGCAGTTCTTC. The whole variable domain, remainder taken from reference TRBV7-9 and TRBJ2-1, is DTGVSQNPRHKITKRGQNVTFRCDPISEHNRLYWYRQTLGQGPEFLTYFQNEAQLEKSRLLSDRFSAERPKGSFSTLEIQRTEQGDSAMYLCASSFQLPYNEQFFGPGTRLTVL.

This chain connects TRBV6-1 to TRBJ2-5; 10 nucleotides match TRBD2. The CDR3 covers 15 residues. The junction had 9 bases not matched to a gene; V was cut back by 7 bases and J by 4 bases. CDR1 and CDR2 from the germline V gene are MNHNS and SASEGT. DNA of the CDR3: TGTGCCAGCATCGACTTCGGGACTAGCGTAGAGACCCAGTACTTC. It codes for CASIDFGTSVETQYF.

V usage is TRBV19 and J usage is TRBJ2-3; D call uncertain. The CDR3 covers 15 residues. V was shortened by 6 bases and J by 1 base, with 14 bases between the two germline ends. Germline-derived CDR1 and CDR2 are LNHDA and SQIVND (reference sequence). This CDR3 is CASRQADSGTDTQYF. CDR3 DNA sequence: TGTGCCAGTAGGCAGGCAGATTCCGGCACAGATACGCAGTATTTT.

This clone has only a few counts. The chain carries TRBV7-6 and TRBJ2-7; maybe TRBD1 (6 bases). The CDR3 extends over 13 amino acids. V shed 5 bases and J shed 6 bases, with 14 bases lying between them. Germline lookup yields CDR1 SGHVS and CDR2 FNYEAQ. CDR3 nucleotides: TGTGCCAGCAGCGTACAGGGTTTAGGCGAGCAGTACTTC. Its translation: CASSVQGLGEQYF.

The chain joins TRBV2 to TRBJ1-5; D is undetermined. There are 14 residues in the CDR3. Deletions cut 6 bases from V and 1 base from J, with 10 bases between. Germline V CDR1 and CDR2: SNHLY, FYNNEI. This chain's CDR3 is CASSSSISNQPQHF. CDR3 nucleotide sequence: TGTGCCAGCAGCAGCTCTATAAGCAATCAGCCCCAGCATTTT.